This is a list of T cell receptor beta chains from one sample in a study of early T cells in non-severe SARS-CoV-2 infection. Each CDR3 protein gets one entry after TCRdb re-called the 5' RACE reads with MiXCR. The table shows more than 25,000 distinct CDR3 sequences, with 2.9% occurring only once. The sequenced material came from whole blood. All receptors come from an adult who was a healthcare worker with PCR-confirmed SARS-CoV-2 infection or an uninfected control (not recorded which). CDR3s include the opening cysteine and the closing phenylalanine or tryptophan. The D gene is left open where the match is weak. The listing skips clone size in some rows; elsewhere it reads once, few, many or a size class.

J gene | D gene | CDR3 length | V gene | clone size | CDR3 protein | CDR3 DNA
TRBJ1-1 | TRBD1 | 16 | TRBV4-1 | many | CASSQAGTGIITEAFF | TGCGCCAGCAGCCAAGCCGGGACAGGGATAATCACTGAAGCTTTCTTT
TRBJ1-1 | TRBD1 | 15 | TRBV6-4 | many | CASSDSDRGGTEAFF | TGTGCCAGCAGTGACTCAGACAGGGGTGGCACTGAAGCTTTCTTT
TRBJ2-5 | - | 13 | TRBV18 | many | CASSPSELQTQYF | TGTGCCAGCTCCCCGTCAGAGCTGCAGACCCAGTACTTC
TRBJ1-2 | - | 14 | TRBV6-1 | few | CASSTDGAFYGYTF | TGTGCCAGCAGTACGGACGGAGCCTTTTATGGCTACACCTTC
TRBJ1-2 | - | 17 | TRBV12-3/TRBV12-4 | many | CASSLMARPDLNYGYTF | TGTGCCAGCAGTTTAATGGCCAGACCCGATCTTAACTATGGCTACACCTTC
TRBJ2-5 | - | 14 | TRBV9 | few | CASSVEGGGETQYF | TGTGCCAGCAGCGTAGAGGGCGGCGGAGAGACCCAGTACTTC
TRBJ2-3 | TRBD1 | 16 | TRBV20-1 | many | CSAIPDRGINTDTQYF | TGCAGTGCTATACCCGACAGGGGGATTAACACAGATACGCAGTATTTT
TRBJ2-4 | TRBD2 | 21 | TRBV18 | many | CASSLSFGGGTIGEAKNIQYF | TGTGCCAGCTCACTATCTTTTGGCGGGGGGACCATTGGTGAAGCCAAAAACATTCAGTACTTC
TRBJ1-2 | TRBD1 | 11 | TRBV20-1 | many | CRGTGDYGYTF | TGCAGAGGGACAGGGGACTATGGCTACACCTTC
TRBJ2-1 | TRBD2 | 19 | TRBV7-2 | many | CASSVSIAGGPPSYNEQFF | TGTGCCAGCAGCGTTAGCATAGCGGGGGGGCCCCCTTCCTACAATGAGCAGTTCTTC
TRBJ2-3 | - | 15 | TRBV5-3 | many | CARSLCPQGPDTQYF | TGTGCCAGAAGCTTGTGTCCCCAGGGTCCAGATACGCAGTATTTT
TRBJ2-3 | - | 17 | TRBV7-2 | many | CASSLTGTSIRTDTQYF | TGTGCCAGCAGCCTAACCGGGACTTCGATTCGCACAGATACGCAGTATTTT
TRBJ1-5 | TRBD1 | 15 | TRBV4-1 | many | CASSQGTGVNQPQHF | TGCGCCAGCAGCCAGGGGACAGGGGTGAATCAGCCCCAGCATTTT
TRBJ2-4 | TRBD1 | 16 | TRBV7-3 | many | CASSPGQGKAKNIQYF | TGTGCCAGCAGCCCCGGACAGGGGAAGGCCAAAAACATTCAGTACTTC
TRBJ1-1 | - | 12 | TRBV3-1 | many | CASSQANTEAFF | TGTGCCAGCAGCCAAGCAAACACTGAAGCTTTCTTT
TRBJ2-2 | - | 15 | TRBV7-3 | many | CASSLMLGNTGELFF | TGTGCCAGCAGCTTAATGTTGGGGAACACCGGGGAGCTGTTTTTT
TRBJ1-6 | - | 17 | TRBV19 | many | CASSIASLGGGDSPLHF | TGTGCCAGTAGTATAGCCTCTCTTGGCGGCGGCGATTCACCCCTCCACTTT
TRBJ1-1 | TRBD1 | 15 | TRBV7-2 | many | CASSLGGQGGTEAFF | TGTGCCAGCAGCTTAGGGGGACAGGGGGGAACTGAAGCTTTCTTT
TRBJ1-1 | TRBD1 | 17 | TRBV19 | many | CASSIPRDRFGSTEAFF | TGTGCCAGTAGTATACCGAGGGACAGGTTCGGTAGCACTGAAGCTTTCTTT
TRBJ1-1 | TRBD1 | 13 | TRBV3-1 | many | CASSRRDRDEAFF | TGTGCCAGCAGCCGTCGGGACAGGGACGAAGCTTTCTTT
TRBJ1-5 | - | 13 | TRBV19 | few | CASSPRLDQPQHF | TGTGCCAGTAGTCCGAGACTTGATCAGCCCCAGCATTTT
TRBJ2-5 | - | 17 | TRBV7-2 | many | CASSLRQTTKNQETQYF | TGTGCCAGCAGCTTAAGACAGACCACGAAAAACCAAGAGACCCAGTACTTC
TRBJ1-2 | - | 14 | TRBV20-1 | many | CSARDFTGLYGYTF | TGCAGTGCTAGAGATTTTACTGGACTCTATGGCTACACCTTC
TRBJ1-5 | - | 14 | TRBV6-1 | many | CASSEAGTIQPQHF | TGTGCCAGCAGTGAAGCAGGGACGATTCAGCCCCAGCATTTT
TRBJ2-3 | - | 14 | TRBV12-3/TRBV12-4 | - | CASSFRGPTDTQYF | TGTGCCAGCAGTTTTCGGGGACCTACAGATACGCAGTATTTT
TRBJ1-5 | - | 16 | TRBV7-8 | many | CASSSSRVYSNQPQHF | TGTGCCAGCAGCTCATCTCGGGTTTATAGCAATCAGCCCCAGCATTTT
TRBJ1-5 | - | 16 | TRBV12-3/TRBV12-4 | many | CASSLVVGGSNQPQHF | TGTGCCAGCAGTTTGGTGGTGGGGGGGTCTAATCAGCCCCAGCATTTT
TRBJ2-3 | TRBD2 | 19 | TRBV4-1 | many | CATYPTGGWRTSGADTQYF | TGCGCCACCTACCCAACTGGAGGGTGGAGGACTAGCGGGGCAGATACGCAGTATTTT
TRBJ1-1 | - | 15 | TRBV5-1 | many | CASSFLKSGVGEAFF | TGCGCCAGCAGCTTCCTCAAAAGTGGCGTTGGTGAAGCTTTCTTT
TRBJ2-1 | TRBD2 | 17 | TRBV7-3 | many | CASSSRTSGGGEGEQFF | TGTGCCAGCAGCTCCCGGACTAGCGGGGGTGGCGAAGGTGAGCAGTTCTTC
TRBJ1-5 | - | 15 | TRBV3-1 | medium-sized | CASSQGGVSNQPQHF | TGTGCCAGCAGCCAAGGGGGGGTTAGCAATCAGCCCCAGCATTTT
TRBJ1-2 | - | 15 | TRBV7-6 | many | CASSPGTAINYGYTF | TGTGCCAGCAGCCCAGGGACGGCTATCAACTATGGCTACACCTTC
TRBJ1-1 | - | 13 | TRBV30 | many | CAGQVGGRTEAFF | TGTGCCGGCCAGGTCGGGGGGCGAACTGAAGCTTTCTTT
TRBJ1-5 | - | 14 | TRBV20-1 | many | CSAPQGQSNQPQHF | TGCAGTGCTCCACAGGGTCAGAGCAATCAGCCCCAGCATTTT
TRBJ2-1 | TRBD1 | 16 | TRBV7-8 | many | CASSFFRGISYNEQFF | TGTGCCAGCAGCTTCTTCAGGGGGATTTCCTACAATGAGCAGTTCTTC
TRBJ2-3 | - | 16 | TRBV7-9 | many | CASSIPWADFTDTQYF | TGTGCCAGCAGCATCCCTTGGGCAGATTTCACAGATACGCAGTATTTT
TRBJ1-1 | - | 14 | TRBV7-3 | medium-sized | CASSAQGSATEAFF | TGTGCCAGCAGCGCACAGGGTTCTGCAACTGAAGCTTTCTTT
TRBJ2-2 | TRBD2 | 15 | TRBV20-1 | many | CSAPKAGANTGELFF | TGCAGTGCTCCGAAAGCGGGGGCAAACACCGGGGAGCTGTTTTTT
TRBJ1-1 | - | 14 | TRBV11-2 | many | CASSTALVNTEAFF | TGTGCCAGCAGCACCGCCCTAGTGAACACTGAAGCTTTCTTT
TRBJ2-2 | TRBD1 | 17 | TRBV12-3/TRBV12-4 | many | CASSFKARGRRTGELFF | TGTGCCAGCAGTTTTAAAGCGAGGGGGCGAAGGACCGGGGAGCTGTTTTTT
TRBJ1-6 | - | 13 | TRBV12-3/TRBV12-4 | many | CASSTGRNSPLHF | TGTGCCAGCAGCACTGGACGTAATTCACCCCTCCACTTT